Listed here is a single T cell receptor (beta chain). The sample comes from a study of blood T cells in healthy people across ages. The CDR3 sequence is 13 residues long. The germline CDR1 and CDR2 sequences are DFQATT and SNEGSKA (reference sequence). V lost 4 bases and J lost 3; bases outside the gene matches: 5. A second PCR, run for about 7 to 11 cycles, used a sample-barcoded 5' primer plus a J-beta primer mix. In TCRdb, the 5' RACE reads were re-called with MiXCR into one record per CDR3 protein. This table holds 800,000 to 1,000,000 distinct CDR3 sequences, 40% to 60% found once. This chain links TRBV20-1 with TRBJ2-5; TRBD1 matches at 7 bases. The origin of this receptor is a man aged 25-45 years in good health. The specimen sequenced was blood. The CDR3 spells CSAKGQRKETQYF. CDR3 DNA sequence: TGCAGTGCTAAGGGACAGCGAAAAGAGACCCAGTACTTC.